This T cell receptor (beta chain) was found in a study of blood T cell repertoires in COVID-19. Study summary: From the United States, Italy and Spain came samples of acute and convalescent COVID-19. T cells, B-cell-depleted T cells, or PBMCs provided the cDNA or gDNA that served as material.

Sequenced by immunoSEQ multiplex PCR; TCRdb stores in-frame clones only, minus some. The sample lists 140,000 or so clones, just under 85% seen once, with approximately 3.6% in the top ten. This clone was seen just once. The V segment lost 5 bases and the J segment 5 bases; nucleotides outside the gene matches: 5. Germline V lookup: CDR1 MNHEY, CDR2 SMNVEV (reference sequence). This CDR3 has 15 residues. Participant-given clinical history determined each cohort assignment. The TCR originated in a woman aged 45 to 65 with acute COVID-19. The V call is TRBV27, the J call TRBJ2-1; 11 bases line up with TRBD2. Sequenced sample: PBMCs or T cells enriched from blood (not recorded which). The CDR3 reads CASSGTSGQDNEQFF. In DNA, the CDR3 is TGTGCCAGCAGTGGGACTAGCGGACAAGACAATGAGCAGTTCTTC.